The 9 T cell receptor beta chains presented below share a single source sample, sequenced in a study of metastatic and nonmetastatic thyroid tumors. TCRdb ran MiXCR on the PCR reads. The sample contains more than 25,000 clones, roughly 19% of which appear only once. Thyroid surgery was preceded by no treatment in any patient. The sample consisted of blood. These receptors all stem from a male donor with papillary thyroid cancer or a benign thyroid nodule (not recorded which). Some clones in this sample may be carry-over from other donors' samples.

Notes on this clone: Mismatch with germline at one junction end may stem from a read error. V is TRBV28 and J is TRBJ1-5; 7 positions agree with TRBD1. Germline loops: CDR1 MDHEN, CDR2 SYDVKM. CDR3 length: 15 residues. Here the CDR3 reads CASKETGYVNEPQHF. The CDR3 nucleotides are TGTGCCAGCAAAGAGACAGGGTACGTCAATGAGCCCCAGCATTTT.

This clone was recorded many times. The J gene is TRBJ1-2, the V gene TRBV5-6; D is unclear. Germline CDR1 reads SGHDT; CDR2 reads YYEEEE. Trimming took 0 bases from V and 4 from J, leaving 10 bases between them. The CDR3 is made up of 14 amino acids. This chain's CDR3 is CASSLGRAIYGYTF. The CDR3 coding sequence is TGTGCCAGCAGCTTGGGTCGAGCGATCTATGGCTACACCTTC.

This rearrangement joins TRBV13 to TRBJ1-1, with a weak D call TRBD1 (5 bases). Germline V gives CDR1 PRHDT, CDR2 FYEKMQ (reference sequence). Trimming removed 0 bases at V and 2 bases at J, with 7 bases between. The CDR3 totals 14 residues. In DNA, the CDR3 is TGTGCCAGCAGCTTAGGCCAGGGAAACACTGAAGCTTTCTTT. Protein: CASSLGQGNTEAFF.

This clone was seen repeatedly, ten times or more. The rearrangement joins TRBV20-1 to TRBJ2-5; D possibly corresponds to TRBD1 (5 bases). The CDR3 extends over 14 amino acids. The germline gives CDR1 DFQATT, CDR2 SNEGSKA (reference sequence). The CDR3, as DNA: TGCAGCGCAACTCTTAGACAGTTACAAGAGACCCAGTACTTC. It codes for CSATLRQLQETQYF.

This chain uses TRBV5-1 with TRBJ2-2, with D possibly being TRBD1 (6 bases). Germline V gene lookup returns CDR1 SGHRS and CDR2 YFSETQ. Deletions cut 9 bases from V and 5 bases from J, with 14 bases between. The CDR3 totals 13 residues. The CDR3 loop reads CATNRDRTGELFF. The CDR3 coding sequence is TGCGCCACCAACAGGGATCGGACCGGGGAGCTGTTTTTT.

This chain links TRBV7-9 with TRBJ2-7, with D unclear. The CDR3 runs 13 residues. Trimming left V 5 bases short and J 6 bases short, with 14 bases between. The germline V gene encodes CDR1 SEHNR and CDR2 FQNEAQ (reference sequence). The CDR3 region is CASSPDVGFEQYF. CDR3 sequence (DNA): TGTGCCAGCAGCCCGGACGTTGGTTTCGAGCAGTACTTC.

In this sample, this clone turned up many times. One end of the junction fails to match germline, which may point to a read error. The chain is built from TRBV14 and TRBJ2-7, with a weak D call TRBD1 (7 bases). The CDR3 is 15 amino acids. Looked up from germline, CDR1 is SGHDN and CDR2 is FVKESK. The CDR3 coding sequence is TGTGCCAGCAGCGAACAGGGGACTCGGTTCTACGGGCAGTACTTC. Residues: CASSEQGTRFYGQYF.

This clone was seen at least ten times. The chain recombines TRBV5-6 with TRBJ2-1; tentatively, D is TRBD1 or TRBD2 (5 bases each). V lost 2 bases to trimming and J lost 6 bases, with 21 bases between them. The germline CDR1 and CDR2 sequences are SGHDT and YYEEEE. The CDR3 consists of 17 residues. CDR3 DNA: TGTGCCAGCAGCTTTGTTGGGACCCCGGTCGGTGGCAATGAGCAGTTCTTC. It encodes CASSFVGTPVGGNEQFF.

On this clone: This may be a read error: a much more frequent sequence differs by one nucleotide. The gene calls are TRBV20-1 and TRBJ1-1; D remains ambiguous. V lost 0 bases and J lost 4, with 12 bases in between. Germline CDR1 DFQATT, CDR2 SNEGSKA (reference sequence). The CDR3 length is 14 residues. This CDR3 reads CSARDGVVGTEAFF. CDR3 in DNA: TGCAGTGCTAGAGATGGGGTGGTTGGCACTGAAGCTTTCTTT.